Following are 9 T cell receptor beta chains from one sample sequenced in a study of spatial heterogeneity in lung cancer. The time point here: sample taken at primary tumor resection. TCRdb called the 5' RACE reads again in MiXCR, with one record for every CDR3 protein. The sample contains 95 or so distinct CDR3 sequences, approximately 56% of which appear only once. Antigens of these TCRs are unknown. Study conclusions and caveats: Counts of expanded alpha and beta TCRs within tumors tracked the tumor nonsynonymous mutation count.

The specimen was lung tumor tissue, collected at surgery. These receptors were collected from a male donor with early-stage non-small cell lung cancer.

Concerning this clonotype: The library was built for alpha chains, so this beta chain is an off-target read and its size means little. The V call is TRBV29-1, the J call TRBJ2-7; TRBD1 aligns across 7 bases. Germline-derived CDR1 and CDR2 are SQVTM and ANQGSEA. This CDR3 is built from 15 residues. The trim removed 3 bases at V and 4 bases at J, leaving 12 bases unmatched. The CDR3 DNA is TGCAGCGTTGAGGGCGAGACAGGGAAAAGGTACGAGCAGTACTTC. Translated, it gives CSVEGETGKRYEQYF.

In regard to this clonotype: This beta chain is a stray read from a library made for alpha chains; its abundance is not meaningful. The rearrangement joins TRBV3-1 to TRBJ1-1; D is ambiguous. The V end was cut by 4 bases, the J end by 0 bases, with 3 bases between. The CDR3 is made up of 12 amino acids. The germline CDR1 and CDR2 sequences are LGHDT and YNNKEL (reference sequence). CDR3 region: CASSLMNTEAFF. The CDR3 coding sequence is TGTGCCAGCAGCCTGATGAACACTGAAGCTTTCTTT.

As regards this clonotype: In a library made to pick up alpha chains, this beta chain is a stray read with a size that means little. The V and J genes are TRBV30 and TRBJ2-3; D unclear. V was pared by 8 bases and J by 5 bases, with 20 bases between. The CDR3 is made up of 14 amino acids. Per germline, CDR1 GTSNPN and CDR2 SVGIG (reference sequence). The CDR3 bases are TGTGCCCGCAGTGGCTGGGCATCCCAAGATACGCAGTATTTT. Its protein is CARSGWASQDTQYF.

Worth noting for this clonotype: This beta chain is a stray sequence in a library constructed for alpha chains; its clone size is not meaningful. V and J are TRBV19 and TRBJ1-2; D is undetermined. Germline CDR1 is LNHDA and CDR2 is SQIVND (reference sequence). V dropped 1 base and J dropped 4 bases, with 7 bases sitting between them. The CDR3 covers 13 residues. Written as DNA, the CDR3 is TGTGCCAGTAGTATAGCGACGGCCTATGGCTACACCTTC. Amino acid sequence: CASSIATAYGYTF.

Remarks on this clonotype: This beta chain slipped into a library made for alpha chains as a stray read, so its size is not meaningful. This rearrangement joins TRBV28 to TRBJ2-7; a weak D match, TRBD1 (6 bases). Trimming shortened V by 5 bases and J by 0 bases, and 11 bases separated the two germline ends. Germline CDR1 MDHEN, CDR2 SYDVKM. This CDR3 contains 14 residues. CDR3 protein: CASSLTGSSYEQYF. As DNA, the CDR3 is TGTGCCAGCAGTCTCACAGGGAGCTCCTACGAGCAGTACTTC. Full variable domain (rest looked up from reference TRBV28 and TRBJ2-7): DVKVTQSSRYLVKRTGEKVFLECVQDMDHENMFWYRQDPGLGLRLIYFSYDVKMKEKGDIPEGYSVSREKKERFSLILESASTNQTSMYLCASSLTGSSYEQYFGPGTRLTVT.

Remarks on this clonotype: This beta chain is a stray sequence in a library constructed for alpha chains; its clone size is not meaningful. This sequence joins TRBV7-9 and TRBJ2-7; no definite D call. Between the trimmed V and J ends, which lost 4 bases and 4 bases, there was a span of 8 bases. CDR3 size: 12 residues. Germline CDR1 SEHNR, CDR2 FQNEAQ (reference sequence). The CDR3 region has the DNA TGTGCCAGCAGCTCCATGGGGTACGAGCAGTACTTC. Translated, it gives CASSSMGYEQYF.

As for this clonotype: With the library built for alpha chains, this beta chain is off target and its frequency is not meaningful. The chain has TRBV4-1 and TRBJ2-1; D not certain. Trimming took off 3 bases at V and 2 bases at J, with 8 bases between the two ends. The CDR3 extends over 14 amino acids. Germline CDR1 MGHRA, CDR2 YSYEKL. CDR3: CASSHYPAYNEQFF. CDR3 DNA sequence: TGCGCCAGCAGCCATTATCCGGCCTACAATGAGCAGTTCTTC.

This clonotype was seen more than once but under ten times. This beta chain represents an off-target read in a library built for alpha chains; its size is of limited meaning. The chain uses TRBV20-1 and TRBJ2-1, with TRBD2 matching 8 bases. V lost 3 bases, J lost 6 bases, and 7 bases stayed unmatched. CDR3 size: 14 residues. The germline V gene has CDR1 DFQATT and CDR2 SNEGSKA (reference sequence). The CDR3 DNA is TGCAGTGCTAGGTCCGGGACTAGAAGCAATGAGCAGTTCTTC. Its translation is CSARSGTRSNEQFF.

As regards this clonotype: This beta chain is an off-target read within a library intended for alpha chains, so its frequency means little. V is TRBV29-1 and J is TRBJ2-3; TRBD2 matches 7 bases. The CDR3 spans 13 residues. CDR1 SQVTM and CDR2 ANQGSEA come from the germline V gene. Unmatched junction bases numbered 5, after V lost 7 bases and J lost 1 base. The CDR3 spells CSGRLAGTDTQYF. CDR3 sequence (DNA): TGCAGCGGACGACTAGCCGGCACAGATACGCAGTATTTT.